This passage covers 28 T cell receptor beta chains from one sample sequenced in a study of blood T cells in healthy people across ages. Combining a sample-barcoded 5' primer with a J-beta primer mix, a second PCR ran for roughly 6 to 12 cycles. TCRdb re-derived calls from the 5' RACE reads in MiXCR, one entry per CDR3 protein. The data hold about 1.4 million distinct CDR3 sequences, with 59% observed a single time. The material sequenced was blood. The source of these receptors is a man younger than 35 in good health.

This clonotype was detected only a few times. The rearrangement joins TRBV10-3 to TRBJ2-1; TRBD2 is a possible D gene (6 bases). This CDR3 comprises 13 residues. Germline-derived CDR1 and CDR2 are ENHRY and SYGVKD. Trimming took off 3 bases at V and 9 bases at J, with 12 bases between the two ends. In nucleotides, the CDR3 is TGTGCCATCAGTGAAACGGGAGTACCTGAGCAGTTCTTC. Translating gives CAISETGVPEQFF.

Only a few counts were recorded for this clonotype. The gene calls are TRBV7-9 and TRBJ2-5; D might be TRBD2 (6 bases). The germline V and J ends were trimmed by 1 base and 10 bases, with 7 bases remaining between them. Germline V gene data show CDR1 as SEHNR and CDR2 as FQNEAQ (reference sequence). The CDR3 sequence is 11 residues long. CDR3 DNA: TGTGCCAGCAGCTTAGGGAGGGGCCAGTACTTC. This encodes CASSLGRGQYF.

The chain joins TRBV7-9 to TRBJ1-6; TRBD1 matches 8 bases. This CDR3 has 16 residues. Trimming at V came to 5 bases and at J to 7 bases, leaving 10 bases not matched to a gene. Per the germline V gene, CDR1 is SEHNR and CDR2 is FQNEAQ (reference sequence). CDR3 amino acids: CASSLDRGNWNSPLHF. The CDR3, as DNA: TGTGCCAGCAGCCTTGACAGGGGTAATTGGAATTCACCCCTCCACTTT. The entire variable domain, with the rest obtained from reference TRBV7-9 and TRBJ1-6, is as follows: DTGVSQNPRHKITKRGQNVTFRCDPISEHNRLYWYRQTLGQGPEFLTYFQNEAQLEKSRLLSDRFSAERPKGSFSTLEIQRTEQGDSAMYLCASSLDRGNWNSPLHFGNGTRLTVT.

The chain links TRBV7-9 to TRBJ1-3; weak D call: TRBD1 (5 bases). From germline, CDR1 is SEHNR and CDR2 FQNEAQ (reference sequence). The CDR3 length is 16 residues. Trimming stripped 6 bases from V and 3 bases from J, with 18 bases between. CDR3 loop: CASSLLGELYGNTIYF. The CDR3 bases are TGTGCCAGCAGTCTACTGGGGGAGCTATATGGAAACACCATATATTTT.

The sample holds one count of this clonotype. The chain employs TRBV11-2 and TRBJ2-7; perhaps D is TRBD1 or TRBD2 (6 bases each). CDR1 SGHAT and CDR2 FQNNGV come from the germline V gene. The CDR3 covers 17 residues. The V gene lost 1 base and the J gene lost 0 bases, with 16 bases spanning the gap. In DNA, the CDR3 is TGTGCCAGCAGCTTAGCCTGGGGGGCAGGGCCCTCCTACGAGCAGTACTTC. Encoded protein: CASSLAWGAGPSYEQYF.

This chain links TRBV5-1 with TRBJ1-2; D call uncertain. This CDR3 region has 16 residues. The V gene lost 4 bases and the J gene lost 8 bases, with 24 bases spanning the gap. Germline assignment: CDR1 SGHRS and CDR2 YFSETQ. For the CDR3, the DNA is TGCGCCAGCAGCGATATGCGGAAGGAGGCCTCTGCAGGCTACACCTTC. Translating gives CASSDMRKEASAGYTF.

The chain links TRBV7-2 to TRBJ1-5; TRBD1 agrees at 8 bases. Looked up from germline, CDR1 is SGHTA and CDR2 is FQGNSA. V gave up 6 bases and J gave up 7 bases; unmatched junction bases: 8. The CDR3 sequence is 14 residues long. The chain's CDR3 is CASSSAGGGQPQHF. The CDR3 DNA follows: TGTGCCAGCAGTTCTGCAGGGGGCGGACAGCCCCAGCATTTT.

V usage is TRBV6-5 and J usage is TRBJ2-5; D remains unclear. V was shortened by 6 bases and J by 11 bases, with 19 bases between the two germline ends. The CDR3 loop spans 13 amino acids. Germline assignment: CDR1 MNHEY and CDR2 SVGAGI. This CDR3 reads CASREMSIHEQYF. CDR3 nucleotides: TGTGCCAGCAGGGAGATGTCCATCCATGAGCAGTACTTC.

The gene calls are TRBV4-1 and TRBJ2-2, with a tentative D call TRBD2 (6 bases). The ends were cut back, 1 base at V and 5 bases at J, with 11 bases in the middle. This CDR3 is built from 15 residues. The V gene's germline CDR1 is MGHRA and CDR2 YSYEKL. The CDR3 DNA is TGCGCCAGCAGCCAAGTGGGGGGAAAAACCGGGGAGCTGTTTTTT. This sequence encodes CASSQVGGKTGELFF.

The rearrangement uses TRBV4-1 and TRBJ2-7; 11 nucleotides agree with TRBD2. Germline-derived CDR1 and CDR2 are MGHRA and YSYEKL. This CDR3 spans 17 amino acids. Unmatched junction bases numbered 7, after V lost 0 bases and J lost 3 bases. CDR3 protein: CASSQDVGTSGIYEQYF. CDR3 coding DNA: TGCGCCAGCAGCCAAGATGTGGGGACTAGCGGAATCTACGAGCAGTACTTC.

This clonotype was picked up a small number of times. The V call is TRBV20-1, the J call TRBJ2-5; D uncertain. Germline CDR1 DFQATT, CDR2 SNEGSKA (reference sequence). The CDR3 is 11 amino acids. With 4 bases removed from V and 1 base from J, the gap between germline ends came to 4 bases. The CDR3 nucleotides read TGCAGTGCTATAAGCCAAGAGACCCAGTACTTC. It specifies CSAISQETQYF.

The chain uses TRBV28 and TRBJ1-2; D not resolved. Germline V gene lookup returns CDR1 MDHEN and CDR2 SYDVKM. The CDR3 runs 14 residues. V was clipped by 4 bases and J by 2 bases, with 11 bases between them. CDR3: CASSYPELNYGYTF. CDR3 nucleotide sequence: TGTGCCAGCAGTTACCCTGAACTAAACTATGGCTACACCTTC.

The genes are TRBV10-3 and TRBJ2-3; tentative D call: TRBD2 (6 bases). Germline V gene sequence: CDR1 ENHRY, CDR2 SYGVKD. This CDR3 has 16 amino acids. V shed 3 bases and J shed 0 bases, with 13 bases lying between them. The CDR3 sequence is CAISDGTAPSTDTQYF. DNA of the CDR3: TGTGCCATCAGTGACGGGACTGCCCCTAGCACAGATACGCAGTATTTT.

Of note for this clonotype: A junction boundary mismatches the germline segment, possibly from a read error. This sequence joins TRBV12-3 or TRBV12-4 and TRBJ2-3, with D possibly TRBD1 on 5 matching bases. The CDR3 is 12 residues long. The CDR3 bases are TGTGCCAGCAGCCCGACGACAGATATGCAGTATTTT. This codes for CASSPTTDMQYF.

This clonotype was observed a handful of times. This chain connects TRBV29-1 to TRBJ2-7; 7 bases map to TRBD1. This CDR3 region has 12 residues. With 6 bases clipped from V and 6 bases from J, the junction kept 8 bases outside the gene matches. Germline V CDR1 and CDR2: SQVTM, ANQGSEA. The CDR3 here is CSVEDRRLEQYF. The CDR3 DNA reads as TGCAGCGTGGAGGACAGGAGACTCGAGCAGTACTTC.

The rearrangement uses TRBV11-2 and TRBJ2-2; unclear D gene. The CDR3 is 15 amino acids. Per germline, CDR1 SGHAT and CDR2 FQNNGV. Trimming stripped 4 bases from V and 1 base from J, with 10 bases between. The CDR3 coding sequence is TGTGCCAGCAGCTACCTTCTCCAGAACACCGGGGAGCTGTTTTTT. It translates to CASSYLLQNTGELFF.

V is TRBV6-6 and J is TRBJ1-5, with unresolved D. Germline V gene sequence: CDR1 MNHNY, CDR2 SVGAGI (reference sequence). The CDR3 runs 16 residues. The V and J ends lost 5 bases and 1 base respectively, with 15 bases between them. CDR3: CASSPSREGSNQPQHF. CDR3 nucleotide sequence: TGTGCCAGCAGTCCCTCTAGGGAAGGCAGCAATCAGCCCCAGCATTTT.

The chain links TRBV7-2 to TRBJ2-3, with TRBD2 matching 10 bases. The CDR3 sequence is 16 residues long. J lost 2 bases, V lost 6 bases, and 8 bases had no gene match. Germline CDR1 and CDR2: SGHTA and FQGNSA. The CDR3 protein is CASRQLAGSFTDTQYF. DNA of the CDR3: TGTGCCAGCAGACAACTAGCGGGGAGCTTCACAGATACGCAGTATTTT. The complete variable domain, with remaining parts taken from reference TRBV7-2 and TRBJ2-3, reads GAGVSQSPSNKVTEKGKDVELRCDPISGHTALYWYRQSLGQGLEFLIYFQGNSAPDKSGLPSDRFSAERTGGSVSTLTIQRTQQEDSAVYLCASRQLAGSFTDTQYFGPGTRLTVL.

This clonotype was found a few times. This sequence joins TRBV20-1 and TRBJ2-4; 8 bases align to TRBD1. The CDR3 spans 14 residues. V trimming: 2 bases; J trimming: 5 bases; junction bases outside the gene matches: 5. CDR1 and CDR2 (germline): DFQATT, SNEGSKA (reference sequence). The CDR3, as DNA: TGCAGTGCTAGATATGGACAGGGCGAAAACATTCAGTACTTC. Protein sequence: CSARYGQGENIQYF.

This clonotype was seen more than once but under ten times. The chain has TRBV27 and TRBJ2-1; D is perhaps TRBD1 or TRBD2 (5 bases each). The CDR3 consists of 13 residues. Germline V gene lookup returns CDR1 MNHEY and CDR2 SMNVEV (reference sequence). V lost 5 bases, J lost 13 bases, and 18 bases lay in between. In nucleotides, the CDR3 is TGTGCCAGCAGTGTCGAGGGTGGGGCAGGACAGTTCTTC. The encoded protein is CASSVEGGAGQFF.

The rearrangement uses TRBV11-3 and TRBJ2-2; 12 bases are a match to TRBD2. J gave up 4 bases and V 5 bases, and 2 bases lay outside the gene matches. Germline CDR1 SGHNT, CDR2 YENEEA. The CDR3 length is 15 residues. The CDR3 region has the DNA TGTGCCAGCAGCGAACTAGCGGGGGGCACCGGGGAGCTGTTTTTT. Amino acid sequence: CASSELAGGTGELFF.

The chain uses TRBV4-1 and TRBJ2-7; 8 nucleotides match TRBD2. There are 16 residues in the CDR3. The V segment lost 3 bases and the J segment 7 bases; nucleotides outside the gene matches: 14. Per germline, CDR1 MGHRA and CDR2 YSYEKL. The CDR3 DNA sequence: TGCGCCAGCAGCCACCCGGGACTAGAGTTCGGCAATGAGCAGTACTTC. Residues: CASSHPGLEFGNEQYF.

This clonotype was counted a few times. V usage is TRBV4-1 and J usage is TRBJ2-6; perhaps TRBD1 as D (6 bases). CDR3 length: 19 residues. Trimming removed 4 bases at V and 0 bases at J, with 19 bases between. CDR1 and CDR2 (germline): MGHRA, YSYEKL. CDR3 loop: CASSLHTGFSFSGANVLTF. CDR3 DNA: TGCGCCAGCAGCCTCCATACAGGGTTCTCCTTCTCTGGGGCCAACGTCCTGACTTTC.

The chain has TRBV6-2 or TRBV6-3 and TRBJ2-1, with TRBD2 identical over 7 bases. Looked up from germline, CDR1 is MNHEY and CDR2 is SVGEGT. CDR3 size: 18 residues. V lost 0 bases and J lost 5; bases outside the gene matches: 13. The CDR3: CASSYSSRAGARNNEQFF. In DNA, the CDR3 is TGTGCCAGCAGTTACTCGTCAAGGGCGGGAGCGAGAAACAATGAGCAGTTCTTC.

The chain employs TRBV15 and TRBJ2-5; D gene unclear. The V gene lost 0 bases and the J gene lost 4 bases, with 6 bases spanning the gap. CDR1 is LNHNV and CDR2 is YYDKDF in the germline V gene (reference sequence). This CDR3 is built from 13 residues. CDR3 region: CATSRDYRETQYF. DNA for the CDR3: TGTGCCACCAGCAGAGATTACCGAGAGACCCAGTACTTC.

This rearrangement joins TRBV7-6 to TRBJ2-3, with 9 nucleotides matching TRBD2. The CDR3 sequence is 17 residues long. Losses at the gene ends were 0 bases for V and 3 bases for J; bases not matched to a gene: 7. Germline assignment: CDR1 SGHVS and CDR2 FNYEAQ. CDR3 in amino acids: CASSLAPGLAKTDTQYF. The CDR3 nucleotides read TGTGCCAGCAGCTTAGCACCGGGACTAGCTAAAACAGATACGCAGTATTTT.

V usage is TRBV20-1 and J usage is TRBJ2-3, with TRBD1 as a possible D gene (7 bases). Per the germline V gene, CDR1 is DFQATT and CDR2 is SNEGSKA (reference sequence). The CDR3 is 13 residues long. Trimming cost V 6 bases and J 4 bases, with 14 bases left between them. CDR3 sequence: CSAPGGQADTQYF. Written as DNA, the CDR3 is TGCAGTGCCCCAGGGGGGCAGGCAGATACGCAGTATTTT.

CDR3 bases: TGTGCCAGCAGCCAAGGAAGATCCAAAACCTACGAGCAGTACTTC. Its translation: CASSQGRSKTYEQYF. The chain links TRBV14 to TRBJ2-7; D unclear. The V gene lost 1 base and the J gene lost 2 bases, with 12 bases spanning the gap. This CDR3 is built from 15 residues. Germline V CDR1 and CDR2: SGHDN, FVKESK.